This T cell receptor (beta chain) was retrieved from a study of CD8+CD57+ T cells in acquired aplastic anemia. The wider study: Sorted CD4+ and CD8+ cell DNA averaged 3.2 ug.

CD8+CD57+ cell expansion had been shown by flow cytometry in patients chosen for sequencing. Diagnosis of severe acquired aplastic anemia applied to all patients. Profiles of TCR beta VDJ and CDR3 were generated from a genomic DNA template. One entry per CDR3 protein results from TCRdb running MiXCR on the reads. The sample shows about 190,000 distinct CDR3 sequences, just under 50% of them seen only once. Deletions cut 4 bases from V and 0 bases from J, with 13 bases between. Germline CDR1 reads SNHLY; CDR2 reads FYNNEI. CDR3 length equals 15 residues. Study-wide results and caveats: Patients did not significantly differ from controls in CD8+ Simpson's diversity.

To note about this clonotype: Its specificity is not known.

This sequence was found in a human donor with aplastic anemia. The sequenced sample was sorted CD4+, CD8+, or CD8+CD57+ T cells (not recorded which) from PBMCs. The genes are TRBV2 and TRBJ2-7; a weak D match, TRBD2 (6 bases). CDR3 protein: CASSAPTEGSYEQYF. CDR3 nucleotide sequence: TGTGCCAGCAGTGCCCCGACGGAGGGCTCCTACGAGCAGTACTTC.